The clone carrying this T cell receptor beta chain was recorded at least ten times. Its antigen is undetermined. TCR beta CDR3 region amplification was performed from RNA transcripts. HTBI primers were the set used in a first-round RT-PCR of the TCR CDR3. MiXCR, run by TCRdb on the multiplex PCR reads, gives a single entry per CDR3 protein. The repertoire consists of approximately 370,000 distinct CDR3 sequences, with about a sixth occurring once and the leading ten covering more than 30%. This entry is derived from a study of T cells in Graves' hyperthyroidism and ophthalmopathy. CDR3 length equals 14 residues. The V end lost 3 bases, the J end lost 5 bases, and 13 bases lay between the germline ends. CDR1 and CDR2 (germline): MNHEY, SVGAGI. It was uncontrolled infection, other autoimmune disease, pregnancy or lactation that excluded patients. Study-wide results and limits: In blood, most of the thyroid clonotypes expanded above 0.001 were also present.

The chain carries TRBV6-5 and TRBJ1-2; no clear D. Input material: blood. The receptor's source is a woman between 25 and 40 years old with Graves' hyperthyroidism that later progressed to Graves' ophthalmopathy. CDR3 amino acids: CASSYTGVGYGYTF. The CDR3 coding sequence is TGTGCCAGCAGTTATACCGGGGTCGGTTATGGCTACACCTTC.